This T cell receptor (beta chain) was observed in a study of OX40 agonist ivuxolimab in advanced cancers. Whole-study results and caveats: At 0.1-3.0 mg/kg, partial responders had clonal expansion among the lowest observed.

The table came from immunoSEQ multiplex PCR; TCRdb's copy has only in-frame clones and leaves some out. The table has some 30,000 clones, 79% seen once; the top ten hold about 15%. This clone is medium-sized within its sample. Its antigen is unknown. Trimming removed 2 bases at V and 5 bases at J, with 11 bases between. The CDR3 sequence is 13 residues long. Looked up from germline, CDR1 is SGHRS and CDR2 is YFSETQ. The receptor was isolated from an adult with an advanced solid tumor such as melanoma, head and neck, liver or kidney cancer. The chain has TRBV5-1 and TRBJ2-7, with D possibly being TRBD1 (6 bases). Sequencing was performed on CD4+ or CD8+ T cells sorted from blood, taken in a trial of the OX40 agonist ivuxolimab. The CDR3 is CASSFGRGNEQYF. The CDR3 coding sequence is TGCGCCAGCAGCTTTGGCAGGGGTAACGAGCAGTACTTC. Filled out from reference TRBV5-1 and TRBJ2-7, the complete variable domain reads KAGVTQTPRYLIKTRGQQVTLSCSPISGHRSVSWYQQTPGQGLQFLFEYFSETQRNKGNFPGRFSGRQFSNSRSEMNVSTLELGDSALYLCASSFGRGNEQYFGPGTRLTVT.